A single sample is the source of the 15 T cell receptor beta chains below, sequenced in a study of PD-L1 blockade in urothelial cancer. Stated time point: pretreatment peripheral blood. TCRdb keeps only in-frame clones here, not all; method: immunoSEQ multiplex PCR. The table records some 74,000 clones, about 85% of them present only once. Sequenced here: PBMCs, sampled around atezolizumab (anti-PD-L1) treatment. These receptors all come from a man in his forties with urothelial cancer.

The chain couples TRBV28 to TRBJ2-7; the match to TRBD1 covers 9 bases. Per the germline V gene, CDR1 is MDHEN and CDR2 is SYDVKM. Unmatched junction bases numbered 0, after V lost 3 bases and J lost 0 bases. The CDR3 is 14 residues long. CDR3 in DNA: TGTGCCAGCAGTTTGGGACAGGGCTCCTACGAGCAGTACTTC. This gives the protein CASSLGQGSYEQYF.

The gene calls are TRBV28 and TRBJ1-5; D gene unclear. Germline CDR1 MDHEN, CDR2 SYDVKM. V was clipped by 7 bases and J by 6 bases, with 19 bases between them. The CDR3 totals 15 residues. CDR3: CASTSEDGVLQPQHF. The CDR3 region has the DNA TGTGCCAGCACCTCCGAGGATGGAGTCCTTCAGCCCCAGCATTTT.

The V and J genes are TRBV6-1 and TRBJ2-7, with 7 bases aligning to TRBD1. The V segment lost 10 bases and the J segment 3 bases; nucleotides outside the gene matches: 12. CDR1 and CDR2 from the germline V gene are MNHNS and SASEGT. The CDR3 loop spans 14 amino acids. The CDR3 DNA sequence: TGTGCCACTGGGGCCGGGACAGCCATCTACGAGCAGTACTTC. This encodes CATGAGTAIYEQYF.

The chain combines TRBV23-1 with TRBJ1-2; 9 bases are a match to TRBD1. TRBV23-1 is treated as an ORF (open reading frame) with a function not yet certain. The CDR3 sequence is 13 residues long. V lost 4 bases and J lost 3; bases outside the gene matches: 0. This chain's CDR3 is CASSRTGDYGYTF. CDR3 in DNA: TGCGCCAGCAGTCGGACAGGGGACTATGGCTACACCTTC.

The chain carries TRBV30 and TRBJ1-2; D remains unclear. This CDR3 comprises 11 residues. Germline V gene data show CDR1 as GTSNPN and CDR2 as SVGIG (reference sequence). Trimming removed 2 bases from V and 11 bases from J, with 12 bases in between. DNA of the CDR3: TGTGCCTGGAGTTTGGGCTCCTGGTACACCTTC. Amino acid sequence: CAWSLGSWYTF.

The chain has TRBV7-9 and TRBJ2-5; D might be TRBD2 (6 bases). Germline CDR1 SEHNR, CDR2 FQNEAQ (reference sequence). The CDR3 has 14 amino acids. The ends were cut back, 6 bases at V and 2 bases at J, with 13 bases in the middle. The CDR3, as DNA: TGTGCCAGCAGGCGCCGGGAGCCACAAGAGACCCAGTACTTC. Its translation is CASRRREPQETQYF.

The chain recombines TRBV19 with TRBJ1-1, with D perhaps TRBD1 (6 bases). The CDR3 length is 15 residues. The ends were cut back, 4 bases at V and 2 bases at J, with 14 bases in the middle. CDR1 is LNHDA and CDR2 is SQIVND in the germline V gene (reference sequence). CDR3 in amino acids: CASSTVGGGNTEAFF. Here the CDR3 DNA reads TGTGCCAGTAGTACCGTGGGAGGGGGAAACACTGAAGCTTTCTTT.

The CDR3 here is CASSRQDRKTSEQYF. The DNA of the CDR3 is TGTGCCAGCAGTCGCCAGGACAGGAAGACGTCCGAGCAGTACTTC. This sequence joins TRBV28 and TRBJ2-7, with TRBD1 matching 7 bases. With 5 bases clipped from V and 6 bases from J, the junction kept 13 bases outside the gene matches. CDR1 and CDR2 from the germline V gene are MDHEN and SYDVKM. This CDR3 region has 15 residues.

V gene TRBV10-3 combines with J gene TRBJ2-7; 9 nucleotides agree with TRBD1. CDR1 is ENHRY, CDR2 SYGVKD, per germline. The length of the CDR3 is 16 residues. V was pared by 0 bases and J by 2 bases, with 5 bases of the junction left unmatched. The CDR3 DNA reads TGTGCCATCAGTGAGTCAAGGGGACAGGGAGCCTACGAGCAGTACTTC. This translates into CAISESRGQGAYEQYF.

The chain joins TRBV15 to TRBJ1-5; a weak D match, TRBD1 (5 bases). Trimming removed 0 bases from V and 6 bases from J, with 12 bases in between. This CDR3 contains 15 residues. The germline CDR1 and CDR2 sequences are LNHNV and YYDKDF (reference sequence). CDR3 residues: CATSRDGGAGQPQHF. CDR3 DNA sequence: TGTGCCACCAGCAGAGATGGAGGGGCAGGTCAGCCCCAGCATTTT.

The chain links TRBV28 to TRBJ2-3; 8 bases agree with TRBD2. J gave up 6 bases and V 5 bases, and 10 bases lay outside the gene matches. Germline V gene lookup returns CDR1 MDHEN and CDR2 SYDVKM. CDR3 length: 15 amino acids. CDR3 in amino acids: CASSPSREGRDTQYF. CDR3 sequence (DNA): TGTGCCAGCAGTCCCTCACGGGAGGGCCGGGATACGCAGTATTTT.

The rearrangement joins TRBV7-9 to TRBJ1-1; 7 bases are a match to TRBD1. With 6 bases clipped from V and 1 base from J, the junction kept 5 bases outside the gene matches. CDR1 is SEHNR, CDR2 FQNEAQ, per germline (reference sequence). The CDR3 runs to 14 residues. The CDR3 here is CASSYGTANTEAFF. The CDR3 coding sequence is TGTGCCAGCAGTTACGGGACAGCGAACACTGAAGCTTTCTTT. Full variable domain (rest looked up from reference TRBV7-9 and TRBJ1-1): DTGVSQNPRHKITKRGQNVTFRCDPISEHNRLYWYRQTLGQGPEFLTYFQNEAQLEKSRLLSDRFSAERPKGSFSTLEIQRTEQGDSAMYLCASSYGTANTEAFFGQGTRLTVV.

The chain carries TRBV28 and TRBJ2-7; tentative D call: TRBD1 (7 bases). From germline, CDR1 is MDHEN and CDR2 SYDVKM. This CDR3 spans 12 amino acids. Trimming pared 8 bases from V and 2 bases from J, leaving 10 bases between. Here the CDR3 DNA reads TGTGCCAGCGCGGGACAGCCCTACGAGCAGTACTTC. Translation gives CASAGQPYEQYF.

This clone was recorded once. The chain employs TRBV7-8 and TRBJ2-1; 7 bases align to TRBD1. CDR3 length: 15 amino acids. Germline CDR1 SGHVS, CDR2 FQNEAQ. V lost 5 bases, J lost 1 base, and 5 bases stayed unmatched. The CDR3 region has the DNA TGTGCCAGCAGCGCCAGACAGGGTTCCTACAATGAGCAGTTCTTC. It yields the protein CASSARQGSYNEQFF.

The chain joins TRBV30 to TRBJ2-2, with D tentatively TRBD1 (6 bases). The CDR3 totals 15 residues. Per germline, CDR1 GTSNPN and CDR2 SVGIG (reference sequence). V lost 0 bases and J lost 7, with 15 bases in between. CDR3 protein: CAWSVRGSSVGELFF. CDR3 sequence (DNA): TGTGCCTGGAGTGTAAGGGGGAGTTCTGTCGGGGAGCTGTTTTTT.